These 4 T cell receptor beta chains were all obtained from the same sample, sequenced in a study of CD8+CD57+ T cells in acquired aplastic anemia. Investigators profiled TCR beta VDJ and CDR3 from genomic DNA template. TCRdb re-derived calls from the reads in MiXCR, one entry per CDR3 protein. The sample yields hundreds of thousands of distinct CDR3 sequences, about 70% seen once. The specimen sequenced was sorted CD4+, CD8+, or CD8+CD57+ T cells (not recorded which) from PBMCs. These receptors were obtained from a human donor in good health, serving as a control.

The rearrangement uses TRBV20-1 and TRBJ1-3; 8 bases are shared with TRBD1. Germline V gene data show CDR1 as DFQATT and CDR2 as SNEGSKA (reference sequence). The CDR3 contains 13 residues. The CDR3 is CSVEYRGSNTIYF. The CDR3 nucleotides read TGCAGCGTGGAGTACAGGGGGAGTAACACCATATATTTT.

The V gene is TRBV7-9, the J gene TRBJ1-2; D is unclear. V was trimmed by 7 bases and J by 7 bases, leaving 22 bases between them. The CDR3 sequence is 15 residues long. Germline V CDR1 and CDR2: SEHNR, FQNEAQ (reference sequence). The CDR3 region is CASTQFSGVNRGYTF. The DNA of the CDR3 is TGTGCCAGCACCCAATTCAGCGGGGTGAATCGTGGCTACACCTTC.

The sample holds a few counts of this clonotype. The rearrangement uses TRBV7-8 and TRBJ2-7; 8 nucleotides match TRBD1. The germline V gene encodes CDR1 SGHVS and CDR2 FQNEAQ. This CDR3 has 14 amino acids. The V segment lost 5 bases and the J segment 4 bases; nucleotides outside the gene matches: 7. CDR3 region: CASSTRTGRYEQYF. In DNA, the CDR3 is TGTGCCAGCAGCACCCGGACAGGGCGGTACGAGCAGTACTTC.

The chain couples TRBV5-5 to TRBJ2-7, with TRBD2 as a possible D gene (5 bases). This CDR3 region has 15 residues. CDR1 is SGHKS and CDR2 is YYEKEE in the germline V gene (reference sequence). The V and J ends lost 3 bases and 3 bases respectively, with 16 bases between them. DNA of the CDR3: TGTGCCAGCAGCTGGGATGCGCGGGCCCACTACGAGCAGTACTTC. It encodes CASSWDARAHYEQYF.